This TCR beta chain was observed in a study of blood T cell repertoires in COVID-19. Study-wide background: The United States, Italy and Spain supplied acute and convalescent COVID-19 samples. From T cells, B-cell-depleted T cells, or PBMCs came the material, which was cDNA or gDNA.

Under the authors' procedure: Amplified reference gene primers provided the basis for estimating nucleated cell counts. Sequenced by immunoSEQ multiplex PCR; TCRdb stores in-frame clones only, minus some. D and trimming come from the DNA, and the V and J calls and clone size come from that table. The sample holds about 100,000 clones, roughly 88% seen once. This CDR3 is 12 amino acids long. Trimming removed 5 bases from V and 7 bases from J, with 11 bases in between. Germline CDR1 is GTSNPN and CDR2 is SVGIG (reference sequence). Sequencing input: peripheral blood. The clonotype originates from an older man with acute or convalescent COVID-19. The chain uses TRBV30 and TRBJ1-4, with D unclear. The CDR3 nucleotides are TGTGCCTGGGGGAGAGGAGGTGAAAAACTGTTTTTT. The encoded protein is CAWGRGGEKLFF. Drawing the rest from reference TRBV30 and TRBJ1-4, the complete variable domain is SQTIHQWPATLVQPVGSPLSLECTVEGTSNPNLYWYRQAAGRGLQLLFYSVGIGQISSEVPQNLSASRPQDRQFILSSKKLLLSDSGFYLCAWGRGGEKLFFGSGTQLSVL.